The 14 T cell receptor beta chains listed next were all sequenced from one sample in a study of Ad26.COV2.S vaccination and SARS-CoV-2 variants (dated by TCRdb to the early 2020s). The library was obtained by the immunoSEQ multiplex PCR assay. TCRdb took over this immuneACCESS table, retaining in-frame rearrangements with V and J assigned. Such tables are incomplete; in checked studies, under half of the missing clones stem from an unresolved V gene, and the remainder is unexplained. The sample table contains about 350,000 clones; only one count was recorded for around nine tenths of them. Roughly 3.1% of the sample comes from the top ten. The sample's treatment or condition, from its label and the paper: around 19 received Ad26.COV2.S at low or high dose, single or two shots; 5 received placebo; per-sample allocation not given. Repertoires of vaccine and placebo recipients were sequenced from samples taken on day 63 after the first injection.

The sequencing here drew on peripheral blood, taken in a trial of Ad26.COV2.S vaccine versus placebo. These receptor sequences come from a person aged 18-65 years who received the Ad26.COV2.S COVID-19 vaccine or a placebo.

CDR3 DNA: TGTGCCAGCAGCCTCGGACAGGGGGCAAATCAGCCCCAGCATTTT. Translating gives CASSLGQGANQPQHF. This chain links TRBV6-5 with TRBJ1-5; 11 bases are a match to TRBD1. The CDR3 totals 15 residues. The germline V gene has CDR1 MNHEY and CDR2 SVGAGI. The V segment lost 6 bases and the J segment 4 bases; nucleotides outside the gene matches: 5.

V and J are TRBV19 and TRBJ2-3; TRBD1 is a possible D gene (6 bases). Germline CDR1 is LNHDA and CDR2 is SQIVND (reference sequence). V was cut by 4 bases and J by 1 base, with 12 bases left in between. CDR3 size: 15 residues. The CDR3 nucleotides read TGTGCCAGTAGTAGCACAGGGTACCGCACAGATACGCAGTATTTT. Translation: CASSSTGYRTDTQYF.

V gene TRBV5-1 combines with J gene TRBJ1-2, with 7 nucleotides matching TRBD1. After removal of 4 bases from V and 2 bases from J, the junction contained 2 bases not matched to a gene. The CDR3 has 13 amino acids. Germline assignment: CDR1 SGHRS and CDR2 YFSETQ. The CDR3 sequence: CASSRDSNYGYTF. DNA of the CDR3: TGCGCCAGCAGCCGGGACAGCAACTATGGCTACACCTTC.

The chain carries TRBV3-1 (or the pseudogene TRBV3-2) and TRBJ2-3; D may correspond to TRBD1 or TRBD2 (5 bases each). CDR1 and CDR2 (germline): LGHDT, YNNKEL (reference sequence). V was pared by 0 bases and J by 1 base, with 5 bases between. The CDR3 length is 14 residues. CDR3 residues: CASSQEGGTDTQYF. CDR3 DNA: TGTGCCAGCAGCCAAGAGGGGGGCACAGATACGCAGTATTTT.

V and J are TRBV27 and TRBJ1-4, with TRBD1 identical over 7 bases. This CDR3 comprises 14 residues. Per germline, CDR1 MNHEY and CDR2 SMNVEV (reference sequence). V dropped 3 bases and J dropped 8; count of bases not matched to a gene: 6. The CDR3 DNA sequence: TGTGCCAGCAGTTTGGGACAGTTTCCCGAAAAACTGTTTTTT. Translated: CASSLGQFPEKLFF.

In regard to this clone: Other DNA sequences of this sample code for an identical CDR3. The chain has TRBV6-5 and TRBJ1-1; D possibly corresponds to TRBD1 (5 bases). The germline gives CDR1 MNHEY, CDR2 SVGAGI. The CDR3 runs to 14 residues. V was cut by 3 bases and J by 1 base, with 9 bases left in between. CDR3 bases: TGTGCCAGCAGTTATTCAAGGGGGAACACTGAAGCTTTCTTT. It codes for CASSYSRGNTEAFF.

The CDR3 spells CASSMRRGRANEKLFF. Here the CDR3 DNA reads TGTGCCAGTAGTATGAGGAGGGGACGAGCTAATGAAAAACTGTTTTTT. The chain combines TRBV19 with TRBJ1-4, with D possibly matching TRBD1 (5 bases). The CDR3 has 16 amino acids. The germline gives CDR1 LNHDA, CDR2 SQIVND (reference sequence). With 3 bases removed from V and 3 bases from J, the gap between germline ends came to 14 bases. Full variable domain (missing parts from reference TRBV19 and TRBJ1-4): DGGITQSPKYLFRKEGQNVTLSCEQNLNHDAMYWYRQDPGQGLRLIYYSQIVNDFQKGDIAEGYSVSREKKESFPLTVTSAQKNPTAFYLCASSMRRGRANEKLFFGSGTQLSVL.

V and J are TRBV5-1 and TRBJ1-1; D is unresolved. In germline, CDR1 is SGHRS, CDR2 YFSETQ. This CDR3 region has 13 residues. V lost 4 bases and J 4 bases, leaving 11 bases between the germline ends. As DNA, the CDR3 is TGCGCCAGCAGCCCTGATCAAGGCACTGAAGCTTTCTTT. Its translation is CASSPDQGTEAFF.

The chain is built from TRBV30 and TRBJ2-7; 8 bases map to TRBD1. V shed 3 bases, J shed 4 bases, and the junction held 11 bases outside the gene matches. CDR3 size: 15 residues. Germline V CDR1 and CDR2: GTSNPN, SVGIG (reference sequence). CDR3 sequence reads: CAWRRTGTGLYEQYF. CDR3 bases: TGTGCCTGGAGGAGGACCGGGACAGGCCTTTACGAGCAGTACTTC.

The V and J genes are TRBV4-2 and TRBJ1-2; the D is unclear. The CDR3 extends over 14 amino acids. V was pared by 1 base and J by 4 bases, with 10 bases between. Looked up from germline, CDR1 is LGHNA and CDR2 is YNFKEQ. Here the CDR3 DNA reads TGTGCCAGCAGCCAAGGGGAGCTGCCCTATGGCTACACCTTC. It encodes CASSQGELPYGYTF.

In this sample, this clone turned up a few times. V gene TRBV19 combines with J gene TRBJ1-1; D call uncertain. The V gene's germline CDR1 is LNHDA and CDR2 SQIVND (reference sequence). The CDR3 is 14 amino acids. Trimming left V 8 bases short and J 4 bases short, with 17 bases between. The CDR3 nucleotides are TGTGCCAGTCGTCCTACGGGGATCTTCACTGAAGCTTTCTTT. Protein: CASRPTGIFTEAFF.

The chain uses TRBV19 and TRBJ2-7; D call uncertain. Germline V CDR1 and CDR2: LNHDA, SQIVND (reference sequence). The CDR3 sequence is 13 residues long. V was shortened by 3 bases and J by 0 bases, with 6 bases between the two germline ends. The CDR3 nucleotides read TGTGCCAGTAGTATGCGTCTCTCCTACGAGCAGTACTTC. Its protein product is CASSMRLSYEQYF.

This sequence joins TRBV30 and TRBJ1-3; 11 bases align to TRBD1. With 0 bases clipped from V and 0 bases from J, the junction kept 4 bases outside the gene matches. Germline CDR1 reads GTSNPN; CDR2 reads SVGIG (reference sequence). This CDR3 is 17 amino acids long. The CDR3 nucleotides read TGTGCCTGGAGTGTAGGGACAGGGGGTCCCTCTGGAAACACCATATATTTT. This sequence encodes CAWSVGTGGPSGNTIYF.

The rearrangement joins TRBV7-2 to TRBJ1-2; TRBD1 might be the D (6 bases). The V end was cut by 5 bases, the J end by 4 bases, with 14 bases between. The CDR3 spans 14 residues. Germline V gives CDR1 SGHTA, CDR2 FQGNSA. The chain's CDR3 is CASSTSGGIYGYTF. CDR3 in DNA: TGTGCCAGCAGCACTAGCGGGGGCATCTATGGCTACACCTTC.